A single sample is the source of the 12 T cell receptor beta chains below, sequenced in a study of OX40 agonist ivuxolimab in advanced cancers. Some clones are missing from TCRdb's copy, which holds only in-frame ones; the method was immunoSEQ multiplex PCR. The sample contains about 98,000 clones, approximately 93% of which appear only once. Sequences were derived from CD4+ or CD8+ T cells sorted from blood, sampled in a trial of the OX40 agonist ivuxolimab. The origin of the receptors is an adult with an advanced solid tumor such as melanoma, head and neck, liver or kidney cancer.

The chain carries TRBV5-1 and TRBJ2-7; the match to TRBD2 covers 7 bases. The CDR3 covers 14 residues. The J segment lost 4 bases and the V segment lost 0 bases, leaving 4 bases of the junction unmatched. Germline V gene sequence: CDR1 SGHRS, CDR2 YFSETQ. This CDR3 reads CASSLVGGSYEQYV. CDR3 nucleotides: TGCGCCAGCAGCTTGGTTGGCGGGAGTTACGAGCAGTACGTC.

J is TRBJ1-1 and V is TRBV6-5; unclear D gene. Germline CDR1 is MNHEY and CDR2 is SVGAGI. The V end was cut by 8 bases, the J end by 1 base, with 11 bases between. The CDR3 runs to 13 residues. CDR3 protein: CASPAAWNTEAFF. The CDR3 DNA reads TGTGCCAGCCCAGCAGCGTGGAACACTGAAGCTTTCTTT.

This chain uses TRBV4-1 with TRBJ2-1, with D possibly called TRBD1 or TRBD2 (5 bases each). Germline loops: CDR1 MGHRA, CDR2 YSYEKL. The CDR3 runs 14 residues. The V end was cut by 0 bases, the J end by 12 bases, with 15 bases between. The CDR3 region has the DNA TGCGCCAGCAGCCAAGATTTGGGGCCGGGGAGGCAGTTCTTC. This gives the protein CASSQDLGPGRQFF.

This chain connects TRBV18 to TRBJ2-7; D is unresolved. This CDR3 spans 13 amino acids. V gave up 3 bases and J gave up 0 bases, with 6 bases separating them. Germline-derived CDR1 and CDR2 are KGHSH and LQKENI. The CDR3: CASSPSSSYEQYF. The CDR3 region has the DNA TGTGCCAGCTCACCCTCGAGCTCCTACGAGCAGTACTTC.

V is TRBV6-6 and J is TRBJ2-1; D unresolved. Trimming shortened V by 5 bases and J by 7 bases, and 15 bases separated the two germline ends. The germline CDR1 and CDR2 sequences are MNHNY and SVGAGI (reference sequence). The CDR3 extends over 14 amino acids. The CDR3 DNA reads TGTGCCAGCAGTCGCACTTCGGCCCCGAATGAGCAGTTCTTC. Translated: CASSRTSAPNEQFF.

The V and J genes are TRBV28 and TRBJ2-3; D is undetermined. The CDR3 is made up of 15 amino acids. Germline V gives CDR1 MDHEN, CDR2 SYDVKM. V was shortened by 6 bases and J by 3 bases, with 16 bases between the two germline ends. The CDR3 loop is CASRFDGFGTDTQYF. For the CDR3, the DNA is TGTGCCAGCAGGTTCGACGGGTTCGGTACAGATACGCAGTATTTT.

This chain connects TRBV4-3 to TRBJ1-6, with a tentative D call TRBD1 (5 bases). This CDR3 contains 18 residues. With 0 bases removed from V and 0 bases from J, the gap between germline ends came to 12 bases. Germline CDR1 reads LGHNA; CDR2 reads YSLEER. The CDR3 here is CASSQEGTQSSYNSPLHF. The CDR3 DNA reads TGCGCCAGCAGCCAAGAGGGGACTCAGAGCTCCTATAATTCACCCCTCCACTTT.

DNA for the CDR3: TGTGCCAGCAGCCGGGAGTGGCAAGAGACCCAGTACTTC. Protein: CASSREWQETQYF. The chain links TRBV7-2 to TRBJ2-5, with D possibly being TRBD2 (6 bases). Germline CDR1 is SGHTA and CDR2 is FQGNSA. V was shortened by 5 bases and J by 2 bases, with 9 bases between the two germline ends. This CDR3 contains 13 residues.

The chain is built from TRBV16 and TRBJ1-5; D gene unclear. The germline CDR1 and CDR2 sequences are KGHSY and FQNENV. This CDR3 has 15 amino acids. V was cut by 4 bases and J by 5 bases, with 15 bases left in between. The CDR3 DNA reads as TGTGCCAGCAGCCCAACGCCAGTGATATATCAGCCCCAGCATTTT. Translation gives CASSPTPVIYQPQHF.

The rearrangement uses TRBV27 and TRBJ1-5; tentative D call: TRBD1 (5 bases). The CDR3 is made up of 14 amino acids. The germline V gene has CDR1 MNHEY and CDR2 SMNVEV (reference sequence). Trimming removed 4 bases from V and 5 bases from J, with 12 bases in between. The CDR3 is CASSSRGWYQPQHF. DNA for the CDR3: TGTGCCAGCAGTTCTCGGGGCTGGTATCAGCCCCAGCATTTT.

The chain uses TRBV14 and TRBJ2-1; no firm D call. Germline loops: CDR1 SGHDN, CDR2 FVKESK. The CDR3 has 13 residues. The V and J ends lost 4 bases and 0 bases respectively, with 4 bases between them. The CDR3 reads CASSLGSYNEQFF. DNA of the CDR3: TGTGCCAGCAGCCTGGGCTCCTACAATGAGCAGTTCTTC.

The CDR3 here is CASSLVIWGVAEAFF. The CDR3 bases are TGCGCCAGCAGCTTGGTCATTTGGGGGGTAGCAGAAGCTTTCTTT. The chain recombines TRBV5-1 with TRBJ1-1, with D tentatively TRBD1 (5 bases). Per the germline V gene, CDR1 is SGHRS and CDR2 is YFSETQ. Trimming removed 0 bases from V and 8 bases from J, with 17 bases in between. There are 15 residues in the CDR3.